Listed below are T cell receptor beta chains from one sample, sequenced in a study of patients and donors after allogeneic stem cell transplantation. MiXCR was run by TCRdb on the RT-PCR reads, yielding one entry per CDR3 protein. This table has roughly 880,000 distinct CDR3 sequences, roughly 18% appearing once. Sequenced input: blood, either unsorted or a sorted T cell fraction (not recorded which). The receptors were gathered from a human donor who was either an allogeneic HSCT recipient or a stem cell or donor lymphocyte infusion donor (not recorded which). It is not recorded whose cells these are; they may come from a transplant donor. Each CDR3 is given without its conserved first and last residue.

v_call: TRBV18; j_call: TRBJ2-1; cdr3_aa: ASSPRDRDNEQF
v_call: TRBV5-6; j_call: TRBJ2-7; cdr3_aa: ASSPAGTSSYEQY
v_call: TRBV7-9; j_call: TRBJ1-6; cdr3_aa: ASSWDSYSPLH
v_call: TRBV13; j_call: TRBJ2-3; cdr3_aa: ASSLRVAGGSDTQY
v_call: TRBV5-6; j_call: TRBJ2-1; cdr3_aa: ASSTGRLLINEQF
v_call: TRBV29-1; j_call: TRBJ2-1; cdr3_aa: SVPAGRLTETTHNEQF
v_call: TRBV19; j_call: TRBJ1-2; cdr3_aa: ASSIDHGGYT
v_call: TRBV20-1; j_call: TRBJ1-5; cdr3_aa: SARAPNRDQQPQH
v_call: TRBV15; j_call: TRBJ2-5; cdr3_aa: ATSLVGNSGETQY
v_call: TRBV7-2; j_call: TRBJ1-2; cdr3_aa: ASSLVAGTVYGYT
v_call: TRBV20-1; j_call: TRBJ1-4; cdr3_aa: SARDRGLGNEKLF
v_call: TRBV5-1; j_call: TRBJ2-2; cdr3_aa: ASSPILSGELF
v_call: TRBV10-3; j_call: TRBJ2-2; cdr3_aa: AFRTGYPTGELF
v_call: TRBV7-3; j_call: TRBJ2-3; cdr3_aa: ASKDWQYTDTQY
v_call: TRBV10-3; j_call: TRBJ1-5; cdr3_aa: ATGSTGPSNQPQH
v_call: TRBV4-1; j_call: TRBJ1-2; cdr3_aa: ASSRRQGARNSGDYGYT
v_call: TRBV6-1; j_call: TRBJ2-7; cdr3_aa: ASMQGRTSVEYEQY
v_call: TRBV29-1; j_call: TRBJ1-1; cdr3_aa: SVEERGMGTEAF
v_call: TRBV7-6; j_call: TRBJ2-2; cdr3_aa: ASSLGSGGTGELF
v_call: TRBV6-2/TRBV6-3; j_call: TRBJ2-1; cdr3_aa: ASTLAGFSFGEQF
v_call: TRBV9; j_call: TRBJ2-2; cdr3_aa: ASSVVQGGNTGELF
v_call: TRBV20-1; j_call: TRBJ2-2; cdr3_aa: SARETRGFGELF
v_call: TRBV6-5; j_call: TRBJ1-1; cdr3_aa: ASSYGRRQHGAF
v_call: TRBV20-1; j_call: TRBJ2-7; cdr3_aa: SARVAGSSSYEQY
v_call: TRBV29-1; j_call: TRBJ2-6; cdr3_aa: SVSTGANVLT
v_call: TRBV6-1; j_call: TRBJ1-4; cdr3_aa: ASRNRQGGEKLF
v_call: TRBV9; j_call: TRBJ2-1; cdr3_aa: ASSVEAGGPYNEQF
v_call: TRBV9; j_call: TRBJ1-3; cdr3_aa: ASSPSEVHTIY
v_call: TRBV3-1; j_call: TRBJ1-1; cdr3_aa: ASTGGRGAYTEAF
v_call: TRBV10-2; j_call: TRBJ2-1; cdr3_aa: ASSWDSDNEQF
v_call: TRBV5-6; j_call: TRBJ2-7; cdr3_aa: ASSLAWGEVSYEQY
v_call: TRBV7-9; j_call: TRBJ2-7; cdr3_aa: ASSPAIQGYEQY
v_call: TRBV12-3/TRBV12-4; j_call: TRBJ2-1; cdr3_aa: ASSLPRLDREQF
v_call: TRBV27; j_call: TRBJ1-2; cdr3_aa: ASSPRQGTMEGYT
v_call: TRBV12-3/TRBV12-4; j_call: TRBJ1-2; cdr3_aa: ASSSTGADYGYT
v_call: TRBV6-5; j_call: TRBJ2-1; cdr3_aa: ASSKYLNEQF
v_call: TRBV5-4; j_call: TRBJ1-2; cdr3_aa: ASSLAGQYGYT
v_call: TRBV5-1; j_call: TRBJ1-5; cdr3_aa: ASSLTPRSPGSNQPQH
v_call: TRBV20-1; j_call: TRBJ2-6; cdr3_aa: SATGTGFFGANVLT
v_call: TRBV7-3; j_call: TRBJ2-5; cdr3_aa: ASSQNLQETQY
v_call: TRBV27; j_call: TRBJ1-1; cdr3_aa: ASSPRQTMENTEAF
v_call: TRBV7-9; j_call: TRBJ2-7; cdr3_aa: ASSPEGEQY
v_call: TRBV6-5; j_call: TRBJ2-1; cdr3_aa: ASSYGTTGTNEQF
v_call: TRBV3-1; j_call: TRBJ1-2; cdr3_aa: ASSELAALGYT
v_call: TRBV5-1; j_call: TRBJ1-4; cdr3_aa: ASSFGGASNEKLF
v_call: TRBV29-1; j_call: TRBJ2-7; cdr3_aa: SVAQSESQY
v_call: TRBV13; j_call: TRBJ2-5; cdr3_aa: ASSLGSPLLAGDQETQY
v_call: TRBV7-9; j_call: TRBJ1-2; cdr3_aa: ASSFTGGSYGYT
v_call: TRBV15; j_call: TRBJ2-1; cdr3_aa: ATRTESNYNEQF
v_call: TRBV4-1; j_call: TRBJ1-3; cdr3_aa: ASSQDRTGGNTIY
v_call: TRBV5-1; j_call: TRBJ2-1; cdr3_aa: ASSLDRSNNEQF
v_call: TRBV6-2/TRBV6-3; j_call: TRBJ2-7; cdr3_aa: ASSYHSSGRDYNREQY
v_call: TRBV20-1; j_call: TRBJ2-3; cdr3_aa: SARDPTSGHTDTQY
v_call: TRBV18; j_call: TRBJ2-5; cdr3_aa: ASSPKGAQTQY